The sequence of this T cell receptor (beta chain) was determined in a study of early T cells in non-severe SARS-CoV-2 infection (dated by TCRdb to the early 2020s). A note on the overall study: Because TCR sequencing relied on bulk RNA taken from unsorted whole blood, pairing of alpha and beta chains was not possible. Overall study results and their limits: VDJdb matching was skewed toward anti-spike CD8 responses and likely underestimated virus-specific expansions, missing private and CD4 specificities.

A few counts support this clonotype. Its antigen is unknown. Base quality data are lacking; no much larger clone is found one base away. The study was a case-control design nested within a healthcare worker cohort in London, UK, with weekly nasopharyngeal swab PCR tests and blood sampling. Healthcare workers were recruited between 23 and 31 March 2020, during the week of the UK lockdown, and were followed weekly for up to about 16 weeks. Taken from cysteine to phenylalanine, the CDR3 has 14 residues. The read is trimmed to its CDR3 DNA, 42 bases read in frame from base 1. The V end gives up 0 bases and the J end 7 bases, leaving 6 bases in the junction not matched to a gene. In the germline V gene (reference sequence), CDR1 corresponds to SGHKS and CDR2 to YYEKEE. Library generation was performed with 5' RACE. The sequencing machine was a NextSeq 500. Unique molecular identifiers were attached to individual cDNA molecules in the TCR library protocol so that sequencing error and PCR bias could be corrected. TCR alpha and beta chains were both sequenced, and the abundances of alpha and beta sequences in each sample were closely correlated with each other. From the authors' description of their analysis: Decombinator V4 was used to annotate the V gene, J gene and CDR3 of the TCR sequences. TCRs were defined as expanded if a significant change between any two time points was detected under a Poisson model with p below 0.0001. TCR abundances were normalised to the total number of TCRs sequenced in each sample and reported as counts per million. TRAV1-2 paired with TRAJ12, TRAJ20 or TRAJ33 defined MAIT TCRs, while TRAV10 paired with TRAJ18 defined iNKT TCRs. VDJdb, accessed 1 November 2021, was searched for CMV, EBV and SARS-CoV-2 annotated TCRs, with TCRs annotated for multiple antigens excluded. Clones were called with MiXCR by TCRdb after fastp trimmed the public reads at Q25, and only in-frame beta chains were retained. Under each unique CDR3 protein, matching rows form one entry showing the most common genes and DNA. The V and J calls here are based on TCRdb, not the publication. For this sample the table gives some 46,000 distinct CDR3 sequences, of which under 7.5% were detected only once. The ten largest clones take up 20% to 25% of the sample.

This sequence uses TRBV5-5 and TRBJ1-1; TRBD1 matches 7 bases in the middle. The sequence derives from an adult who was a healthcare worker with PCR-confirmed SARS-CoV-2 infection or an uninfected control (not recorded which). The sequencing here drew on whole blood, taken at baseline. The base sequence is TGTGCCAGCAGCTTGGGACAGGGTGTAGGTGAAGCTTTCTTT. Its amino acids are CASSLGQGVGEAFF.